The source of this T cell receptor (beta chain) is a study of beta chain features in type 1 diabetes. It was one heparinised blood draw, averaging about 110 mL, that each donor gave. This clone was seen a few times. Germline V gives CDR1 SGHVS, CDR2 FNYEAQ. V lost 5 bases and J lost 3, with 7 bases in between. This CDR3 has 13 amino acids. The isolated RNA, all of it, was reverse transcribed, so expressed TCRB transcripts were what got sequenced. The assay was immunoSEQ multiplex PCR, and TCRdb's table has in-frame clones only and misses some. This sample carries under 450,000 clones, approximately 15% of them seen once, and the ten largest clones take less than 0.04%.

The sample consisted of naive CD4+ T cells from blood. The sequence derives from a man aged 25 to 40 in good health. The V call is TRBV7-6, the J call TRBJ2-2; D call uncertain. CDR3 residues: CASSQADTGELFF. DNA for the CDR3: TGTGCCAGCAGCCAGGCCGACACCGGGGAGCTGTTTTTT.